The source of this T cell receptor (beta chain) is a study of blood T cell repertoires in COVID-19. Study as a whole: In each case, the material was cDNA or gDNA derived from T cells, B-cell-depleted T cells, or PBMCs.

Per the study methods: Nucleated cell number was recorded as an estimate derived from reference gene primer amplification. Clones were read by immunoSEQ multiplex PCR, and TCRdb kept only the in-frame ones, dropping some. Clonal size and the V and J genes are those of that table, whereas D and trimming came from the DNA. The sample consists of over 50,000 clones, roughly four fifths of them appearing once. Within the sample, this clone is medium-sized (0.01 to 0.1%). Material: peripheral blood. This TCR was sampled from a woman between 50 and 59 years old with active or convalescent COVID-19.

CDR3: CATSDQGLIYGYTF. CDR3 nucleotide sequence: TGTGCCACCAGTGATCAGGGTTTGATCTATGGCTACACCTTC. The chain couples TRBV24-1 to TRBJ1-2; D is possibly TRBD1 (5 bases). The V end lost 3 bases, the J end lost 4 bases, and 11 bases lay between the germline ends. The CDR3 length is 14 residues. The germline V gene encodes CDR1 KGHDR and CDR2 SFDVKD.